This T cell receptor (beta chain) was recorded in a study of graft-versus-host responses after intestinal transplantation. Study in general: Multivisceral, liver-intestinal, or isolated intestinal transplants were received by the recipients. Recipients were all induced with anti-thymocyte globulin, then given tacrolimus and steroids for around three years. Study-wide results and caveats: GvH clones appeared in recipient marrow, some first in ileum or blood.

Here immunoSEQ multiplex PCR was the method, and the copy in TCRdb shows in-frame clones only, minus some. The table lists some 85,000 clones, around 87% of them singletons. About this clone itself: What it binds is unknown.

The CDR3 is 16 amino acids. The ends lost 1 base at V and 3 bases at J; junction bases unmatched: 4. This chain links TRBV5-3 with TRBJ1-5; 10 bases are shared with TRBD1. TRBV5-3 is known as an ORF, though its function is uncertain. The sample in question was unstimulated CD8+ T cells sorted from spleen or lymph node cells, obtained before transplant. This TCR derives from a human donor who was the organ donor for an intestinal transplant. CDR3 DNA sequence: TGTGCCAGAAGCTTGTGGGGACAGGGGTTCAATCAGCCCCAGCATTTT. This gives the protein CARSLWGQGFNQPQHF.